This is a list of T cell receptor beta chains from one sample in a study of cytomegalovirus exposure and HLA in healthy donors. Repertoires were generated with immunoSEQ multiplex PCR, while TCRdb's copy carries only in-frame clones and drops some. The table shows 50,000 to 55,000 clones, with 81% occurring only once. The sample comprised PBMCs. The receptors come from a boy aged 10-17 years in good health and CMV-seropositive. Each CDR3 is given with its conserved first and last residue. A D gene is named only where the DNA matches it firmly. Some rows have no size entry. The others give once, few or many, or a class for an expanded clone.

j_call d_call clone_size v_call cdr3_nt cdr3_aa
TRBJ1-2 . . TRBV19 TGTGCCAGTAGTATCCCGGGATGGCACACCTTC CASSIPGWHTF
TRBJ2-7 . . TRBV11-2 TGTGCCAGCAGCTTAGGGTTCCACGAGCAGTACTTC CASSLGFHEQYF
TRBJ1-5 . . TRBV10-3 TGTGCCACCAGGACACGACGCGATAGCAATCAGCCCCAGCATTTT CATRTRRDSNQPQHF
TRBJ1-2 . . TRBV4-1 TGCGCCAGCAGCCTTCAATATTATTCAAGAGGGGGAGGCTACACCTTC CASSLQYYSRGGGYTF
TRBJ2-1 TRBD1 . TRBV6-1 TGTGCCAGCAGTGAAGCATTAACAGGGACAGGAAAGAGGCATGAGCAGTTCTTC CASSEALTGTGKRHEQFF
TRBJ2-7 TRBD1 . TRBV5-1 TGCGCCAGCAGCTCGGGTACCCAGGGGGCCTACGAGCAGTACTTC CASSSGTQGAYEQYF
TRBJ2-3 . . TRBV5-4 TGTGCCAGCAGACGACAGGATGTAAGGACAGATACGCAGTATTTT CASRRQDVRTDTQYF
TRBJ2-3 . . TRBV7-9 TGTGCCAGCAGCTTAGTAGCCCTAGGCGGGCCAGATACGCAGTATTTT CASSLVALGGPDTQYF
TRBJ2-7 . . TRBV6-1 TGTGCCAGCACCCCGCCCCAGGGACTGGGATACGAGCAGTACTTC CASTPPQGLGYEQYF
TRBJ1-5 . . TRBV19 TGTGCCAGTAGTCCAGGGAGGGGAGGCACCTCAAGTCAGCCCCAGCATTTT CASSPGRGGTSSQPQHF
TRBJ2-5 . . TRBV7-6 TGTGCCAGCAGTAGCGGACTTAGGGAGACCCAGTACTTC CASSSGLRETQYF
TRBJ1-2 . once TRBV19 TGTGCCAGTAGTATTTTAGGGGAGGCTGGCTACACCTTC CASSILGEAGYTF
TRBJ1-4 . . TRBV7-6 TGTGCCAGCAGAAACTTCAGGGAGGCAGAGAGAAAACTGTTTTTT CASRNFREAERKLFF
TRBJ1-3 . . TRBV7-8 TGTGCCAGCAGCCCGACAGCCCTCTCTGGAAACACCATATATTTT CASSPTALSGNTIYF
TRBJ2-5 . . TRBV4-2 TGTGCCAGCAGCCAAGCAGGAGAGACCCAGTACTTC CASSQAGETQYF
TRBJ1-1 TRBD1 . TRBV29-1 TGCAGCGTCACTCAGGGGGCATTTAACACTGAAGCTTTCTTT CSVTQGAFNTEAFF
TRBJ2-7 . . TRBV7-9 TGTGCCAGCAGCTTAGTGCCCCGGGGGGCCGAAGAGCAGTACTTC CASSLVPRGAEEQYF
TRBJ1-4 TRBD1 few TRBV13 TGTGCCAGCAGCCGCCGACAGGGGGCAAGGGAAAAACTGTTTTTT CASSRRQGAREKLFF
TRBJ2-3 TRBD2 . TRBV11-2 TGTGCCAGCAGCTTTAGTGGACTAGCGGGCGCCTACACAGATACGCAGTATTTT CASSFSGLAGAYTDTQYF
TRBJ2-3 TRBD2 . TRBV4-2 TGTGCCAGCAGCCAAGAGCTCCTGGCGGGGGGACCCACAGATACGCAGTATTTT CASSQELLAGGPTDTQYF
TRBJ2-1 TRBD2 . TRBV5-1 TGCGCCAGCAGCCGAAGCGGGGGGGTTTTTAATGAGCAGTTCTTC CASSRSGGVFNEQFF
TRBJ2-7 TRBD1 . TRBV6-6 TGTGCCAGCCGCCTCCACCCCCCGGGACAGGGGGGCGAGCAGTACTTC CASRLHPPGQGGEQYF
TRBJ2-2 TRBD2 . TRBV28 TGTGCCGCGGGGGGGGTGAACACCGGGGAGCTGTTTTTT CAAGGVNTGELFF
TRBJ2-2 TRBD1 . TRBV5-4 TGTGCCAGTACCCCGGGACAGTTCACCGGGGAGCTGTTTTTT CASTPGQFTGELFF
TRBJ1-5 TRBD1 . TRBV28 TGTGCCAGCACCGGTGGACAGGGCAATCAGCCCCAGCATTTT CASTGGQGNQPQHF
TRBJ1-5 . . TRBV27 TGTGCCAGCAGCACAGGGTATCAGCCCCAGCATTTT CASSTGYQPQHF
TRBJ1-6 . . TRBV7-6 TGTGCCAGCAGCAAGGAGCCCAATTCACCCCTCCACTTT CASSKEPNSPLHF
TRBJ1-2 TRBD1 . TRBV2 TGTGCCAGGATGGACAGGGACGGCTACACCTTC CARMDRDGYTF
TRBJ2-2 . . TRBV2 TGTGCCAGCAGGCAGACAGGCTCTCCCGGGGAGCTGTTTTTT CASRQTGSPGELFF
TRBJ2-7 . . TRBV27 TGTGCCAGCAGTTTAGGACAGCTGTACGAGCAGTACTTC CASSLGQLYEQYF
TRBJ2-7 . . TRBV18 TGTGCCAGCTTAACTACTGGAGGCGAGCAGTACTTC CASLTTGGEQYF